This TCR beta chain was documented in a study of PD-1 blockade in classical Hodgkin lymphoma (dated by TCRdb to about 2020). Regarding the research as a whole: Nivolumab dosing was 3 mg/kg intravenously every 2 weeks, continuing until either disease progression or unacceptable toxicity. A peripheral blood immune signature of response to PD-1 blockade in classical Hodgkin lymphoma was defined using TCR beta sequencing and CyTOF.

The meaning of the sample's time point label: cycle 4 day 1 (C4D1), after five to seven weeks of nivolumab. Every trial patient had relapsed following autologous stem cell transplantation, and prior brentuximab vedotin exposure was what differed among cohorts A, B and C. The trial cohort comprised around 60 patients with relapsed/refractory classical Hodgkin lymphoma whose best overall responses were complete response, partial response or progressive disease. Trial patients were treated with single-agent nivolumab in the multi-cohort phase II CheckMate 205 trial. An independent review committee assessed best overall response by applying the 2007 International Working Group response criteria. Trial PBMCs were obtained immediately prior to nivolumab initiation (C1D1) and on therapy at cycle 2 day 1 and cycle 4 day 1. Peripheral blood was collected in 8 mL Vacutainer Cell Preparation Tubes, from which PBMCs were isolated by centrifugation and then cryopreserved.

Study-level results and caveats: By C4D1, a significant rise was seen in CD4+ TCR diversity but not in CD8+ TCR diversity (p=0.0027 vs p=0.16), and the rise was most apparent among complete responders (p=0.02). Patients starting nivolumab less than 1 year after ASCT had lower diversity and were excluded from later analyses to avoid confounding by immune reconstitution. Newly diagnosed patients were reported to have lower baseline TCR diversity than healthy donors, and relapsed/refractory patients were reported to have lower baseline TCR diversity still. Baseline diversity similar to that of newly diagnosed patients was observed in trial patients achieving complete response, whereas significantly lower diversity was observed in partial responders and progressors. The study was limited to a single clinical trial cohort, and causes of repertoire differences, possibly disease activity or prior therapy, remained undefined.

V and J lose 2 bases and 2 bases, and a span of 7 bases separates them. The germline V gene sets CDR1 to WSHSY and CDR2 to SAAADI. The CDR3 numbers 13 residues from cysteine through phenylalanine. The DNA shown is the 39-base CDR3, in frame from base 1. Genomic DNA was isolated using the Qiagen DNeasy kit from unsorted PBMCs as well as from negatively selected CD4+ and CD8+ fractions. Using primers that anneal to V and J segments, immunoSEQ multiplex PCR amplified the TCR beta CDR3 regions. A synthetic immune receptor repertoire was used to minimize amplification bias, and remaining bias was computationally removed after sequencing. The published analysis was carried out like this. Custom Python scripts were used to quantify repertoire diversity as the Shannon entropy index. Unsorted, CD4+ and CD8+ repertoires were examined separately, except in combined analyses, for which CD4+ and CD8+ sequences were merged in silico. A clone was considered expanded if an increase in frequency of at least 2-fold after treatment relative to C1D1 was found, and a pseudocount of 0.5 was applied to clones undetected at baseline. Singleton clones were defined as clones with 0 or 1 copy at C1D1, and non-singleton clones were defined as clones with 2 or more copies. By matching protein sequences in sorted samples from the same patient, clones expanded in unsorted samples were annotated as CD4+, CD8+ or unknown. Wilcoxon tests on paired samples were used to test diversity changes from C1D1 to C4D1. The source is immuneACCESS, and TCRdb retained only in-frame sequences with V and J called. Part of the clones is not carried over; for the studies checked, unresolved V genes explain less than half of this, and the remainder is unexplained. V and J calls plus clone size are reproduced from that table; the DNA served to infer D and trimming. The sample includes 20,000 to 25,000 clones, with 60% to 80% observed a single time. Around 21% of the sample is held by the ten biggest clonotypes.

This clone appeared a few times. There is no known antigen for this receptor. Per-nucleotide qualities are absent, and no much larger clonotype sits a single base away. The sequencing here drew on peripheral blood mononuclear cells (PBMCs), taken before the fourth cycle of nivolumab. This clonotype was obtained from a human donor with classical Hodgkin lymphoma. The receptor chain draws on TRBV10-2 and TRBJ2-7; D gene: possibly TRBD1, on 5 matching bases. CDR3 loop: CASSEGAPYEQYF. Here is the DNA: TGCGCCAGCAGTGAGGGGGCCCCCTACGAGCAGTACTTC.